This T cell receptor (beta chain) was retrieved from a study of blood T cells in healthy people across ages. Study conclusions and caveats: Estimates drawn from one million T cells were deemed to understate diversity.

Germline CDR1 reads SQVTM; CDR2 reads ANQGSEA. The CDR3 runs 13 residues. With regard to this clonotype: What it binds is not known. One end of the junction does not line up with germline, which may come from a read error.

The second PCR ran roughly 6 to 11 cycles with a sample-barcoded 5' primer and J-beta primers. TCRdb re-called the 5' RACE reads with MiXCR, one entry per CDR3 protein. There are approximately 780,000 distinct CDR3 sequences in the sample; around 25% occur only once, and 3% lies in the top ten. The same sample was also used in a study of T cells of mothers and their children.

The receptor was isolated from a boy aged 5-17 years in good health. Sequencing input: blood. J is TRBJ1-5 and V is TRBV29-1; D remains ambiguous. The chain's CDR3 is CGVVVQRNQPQHF. The CDR3 DNA reads TGCGGCGTTGTGGTCCAGCGCAATCAGCCCCAGCATTTT.